This TCR beta chain stems from a study of shared clonotypes between healthy human individuals. Study-wide points: Limited genetic and exposure-history diversity came from having few donors.

The CDR3 is 15 amino acids. CDR1 MNHEY and CDR2 SMNVEV come from the germline V gene (reference sequence). V shed 5 bases and J shed 1 base, with 13 bases lying between them. Notes on this clone: The antigen remains undetermined.

Deep-level assay runs were performed. Original processing methods: Sequence data from immunoSEQ were junction-only and lacked quality scores; consequently, filtering differed. The assay was immunoSEQ multiplex PCR, and TCRdb's table has in-frame clones only and misses some. V, J and clone size were drawn from that table, and D and trimming were deduced from the DNA. Here the sample spans 2 million to 2.5 million clones, 85% to 95% being singletons. What was sequenced was naive CD4+ T cells sorted from blood. The subset denotes: CD45RA+ positively selected. This clonotype was sampled from a young man in good health. The chain is built from TRBV27 and TRBJ2-3; D perhaps matches TRBD1 (5 bases). The CDR3 loop reads CASSPRTRGTDTQYF. The DNA for the CDR3 is TGTGCCAGCAGTCCACGGACAAGGGGCACAGATACGCAGTATTTT.